The clone carrying this T cell receptor (beta chain) has a handful of counts. One junction end disagrees with the germline gene, perhaps due to a read error. A J-beta primer mix and a sample-barcoded 5' primer were used in a second PCR of about 6 to 12 cycles. Tags on each cDNA molecule came from a template-switch adaptor with 12 random nucleotides. TCRdb re-analysed the 5' RACE reads in MiXCR, keeping a single row per CDR3 protein. The table has around 1.5 million distinct CDR3 sequences, 30% to 40% seen once. This record belongs to a study of blood T cells in healthy people across ages. The CDR3 consists of 14 residues. Germline V gene lookup returns CDR1 MDHEN and CDR2 SYDVKM.

The receptor was derived from a woman aged 25 to 39 in good health. Specimen: blood. The chain carries TRBV28 and TRBJ2-5; D may be TRBD2 (6 bases). The CDR3 DNA sequence: TGTGCCAGCAGTTTACCTGGGGCGGACTACGAGCAGTATTTC. Encoded protein: CASSLPGADYEQYF.